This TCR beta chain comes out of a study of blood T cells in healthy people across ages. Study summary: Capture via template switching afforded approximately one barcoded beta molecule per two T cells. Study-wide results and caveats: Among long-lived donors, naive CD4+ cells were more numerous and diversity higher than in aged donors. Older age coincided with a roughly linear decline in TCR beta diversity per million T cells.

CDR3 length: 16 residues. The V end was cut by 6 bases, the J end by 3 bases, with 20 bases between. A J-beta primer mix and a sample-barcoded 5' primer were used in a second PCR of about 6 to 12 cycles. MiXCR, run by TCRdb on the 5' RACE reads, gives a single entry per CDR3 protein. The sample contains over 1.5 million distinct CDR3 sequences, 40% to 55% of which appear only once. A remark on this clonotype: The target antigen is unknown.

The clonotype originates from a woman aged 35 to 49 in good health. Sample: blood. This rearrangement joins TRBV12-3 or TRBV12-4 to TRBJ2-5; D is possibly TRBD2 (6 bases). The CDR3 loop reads CASSLGGSTGKETQYF. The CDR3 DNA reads TGTGCCAGCAGCTTGGGGGGATCGACTGGAAAAGAGACCCAGTACTTC.